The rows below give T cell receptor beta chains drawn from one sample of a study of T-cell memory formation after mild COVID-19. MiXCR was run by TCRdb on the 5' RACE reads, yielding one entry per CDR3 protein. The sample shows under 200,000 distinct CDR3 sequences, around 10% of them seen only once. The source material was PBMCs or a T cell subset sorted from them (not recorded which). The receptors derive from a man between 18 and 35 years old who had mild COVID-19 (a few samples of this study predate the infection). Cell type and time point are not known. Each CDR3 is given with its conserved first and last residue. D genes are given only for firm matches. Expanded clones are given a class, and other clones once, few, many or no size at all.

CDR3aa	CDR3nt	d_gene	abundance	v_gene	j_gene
CSASRPRETQYF	TGCAGTGCTAGCAGGCCAAGAGAGACCCAGTACTTC	.	few	TRBV20-1	TRBJ2-5
CARRTSGGNTQYF	TGTGCTCGTCGTACTAGCGGGGGAAATACGCAGTATTTT	TRBD2	.	TRBV2	TRBJ2-3
CSALPQRGARTDTQYF	TGCAGTGCCCTTCCCCAGCGGGGGGCCCGCACAGATACGCAGTATTTT	TRBD2	.	TRBV20-1	TRBJ2-3
CASSQGAGTPYSNQPQHF	TGCGCCAGCAGCCAAGGGGCTGGGACACCTTATAGCAATCAGCCCCAGCATTTT	.	.	TRBV4-1	TRBJ1-5
CASSPGTSGTGELFF	TGCGCCAGCAGCCCAGGGACTAGCGGCACCGGGGAGCTGTTTTTT	TRBD2	.	TRBV4-3	TRBJ2-2
CASRNRSGQGAFF	TGTGCCAGCAGAAATCGATCCGGACAGGGGGCTTTCTTT	TRBD1	.	TRBV6-6	TRBJ1-1
CASSPNGPVKDTQYF	TGTGCCAGCAGCCCGAACGGTCCGGTGAAAGATACGCAGTATTTT	.	.	TRBV7-2	TRBJ2-3
CAISERRADTDTQYF	TGTGCCATCAGTGAGAGACGCGCCGACACAGATACGCAGTATTTT	.	.	TRBV10-3	TRBJ2-3
CASSLILGSGELFF	TGTGCCAGCAGCTTAATTCTCGGGTCCGGGGAGCTGTTTTTT	.	.	TRBV11-2	TRBJ2-2
CASSPMGEQYF	TGTGCCAGCTCACCAATGGGCGAGCAGTACTTC	.	few	TRBV18	TRBJ2-7
CASSVAGTPEEKLFF	TGTGCCAGCAGCGTAGCCGGGACACCCGAAGAAAAACTGTTTTTT	.	few	TRBV9	TRBJ1-4
CASSLERGSGVSF	TGTGCCAGCAGCTTAGAGAGAGGATCAGGGGTTTCTTTC	.	.	TRBV4-2	TRBJ2-7
CASSLLGGNSPLHF	TGTGCCAGCAGTTTACTGGGCGGCAATTCACCCCTCCACTTT	.	many	TRBV27	TRBJ1-6
CASSQEMGAWAGEAFF	TGCGCCAGCAGCCAAGAGATGGGGGCTTGGGCTGGAGAAGCTTTCTTT	.	few	TRBV4-3	TRBJ1-1
CASSLAARYSEQYF	TGCGCCAGCAGCTTGGCTGCCCGATACTCCGAGCAGTACTTC	.	few	TRBV5-1	TRBJ2-7